These T cell receptor beta chains were read from a single sample in a study of shared clonotypes between healthy human individuals. The assay was immunoSEQ multiplex PCR, and TCRdb's table has in-frame clones only and misses some. The table shows fewer than 1.4 million clones, with about four fifths occurring only once. The sequenced material came from memory CD4+ T cells from PBMCs. The receptors originated from a man between 18 and 35 years old in good health. Some clones in this sample may be carry-over from other donors' samples. Both conserved end residues are trimmed from each CDR3. The order of the fields is V gene, clone size, J gene, CDR3 protein. For some rows the clone size is stated as once, few or many, or as a class when expanded; others skip it.

v_gene: TRBV28; abundance: NA; j_gene: TRBJ2-5; CDR3aa: ASRRGQQETQY
v_gene: TRBV7-6; abundance: few; j_gene: TRBJ2-3; CDR3aa: ASSQNRGTDTQY
v_gene: TRBV15; abundance: NA; j_gene: TRBJ2-1; CDR3aa: ATSRGSGPQF
v_gene: TRBV4-1; abundance: NA; j_gene: TRBJ2-7; CDR3aa: ASSQGNVPSGAYEQY
v_gene: TRBV5-1; abundance: once; j_gene: TRBJ2-1; CDR3aa: ASRWGVPAYNEQF
v_gene: TRBV2; abundance: NA; j_gene: TRBJ2-3; CDR3aa: ASRGRGDTQY
v_gene: TRBV30; abundance: NA; j_gene: TRBJ1-4; CDR3aa: AWSAGATNEKLF
v_gene: TRBV4-1; abundance: many; j_gene: TRBJ2-7; CDR3aa: ASSQDRTGISEQY
v_gene: TRBV28; abundance: NA; j_gene: TRBJ1-5; CDR3aa: ATPGSKGGGQPQH
v_gene: TRBV14; abundance: NA; j_gene: TRBJ2-7; CDR3aa: ASSPEWGAGEQY
v_gene: TRBV18; abundance: NA; j_gene: TRBJ2-5; CDR3aa: ASSPSPGGPGETQY
v_gene: TRBV30; abundance: NA; j_gene: TRBJ2-2; CDR3aa: AWMAGLAGGLFGRGNTGELF
v_gene: TRBV6-1; abundance: NA; j_gene: TRBJ2-5; CDR3aa: ASSEGGGRRETQY
v_gene: TRBV21-1; abundance: NA; j_gene: TRBJ2-7; CDR3aa: ASSKVGTGSYEQY
v_gene: TRBV6-1; abundance: NA; j_gene: TRBJ1-3; CDR3aa: ASSVWDSGNTIY
v_gene: TRBV30; abundance: NA; j_gene: TRBJ1-5; CDR3aa: AWNRDNNQPQH
v_gene: TRBV5-4; abundance: NA; j_gene: TRBJ1-3; CDR3aa: ASSSGTQASGNTIY
v_gene: TRBV28; abundance: once; j_gene: TRBJ2-7; CDR3aa: ASSSLLWDGTYEQY
v_gene: TRBV5-1; abundance: NA; j_gene: TRBJ2-5; CDR3aa: ASSLVSPQETQY
v_gene: TRBV2; abundance: once; j_gene: TRBJ1-1; CDR3aa: ASTKTGFDEAF
v_gene: TRBV10-1; abundance: NA; j_gene: TRBJ1-1; CDR3aa: ASSEVRGLGAEAF
v_gene: TRBV6-4; abundance: NA; j_gene: TRBJ2-5; CDR3aa: ASTWGQGATKETQY
v_gene: TRBV7-2; abundance: NA; j_gene: TRBJ1-5; CDR3aa: ASSLLAQPQH
v_gene: TRBV5-1; abundance: NA; j_gene: TRBJ2-2; CDR3aa: ASSEVGTGELF
v_gene: TRBV2; abundance: NA; j_gene: TRBJ1-5; CDR3aa: ASSQQGATNQPQH
v_gene: TRBV5-1; abundance: NA; j_gene: TRBJ2-7; CDR3aa: ASSSGGGYEQY
v_gene: TRBV28; abundance: once; j_gene: TRBJ2-7; CDR3aa: ASSLARGEQY
v_gene: TRBV6-5; abundance: few; j_gene: TRBJ2-3; CDR3aa: ASSPGTAADTQY
v_gene: TRBV5-8; abundance: NA; j_gene: TRBJ2-7; CDR3aa: ASSLWTSGRGYEQY
v_gene: TRBV5-1; abundance: NA; j_gene: TRBJ1-3; CDR3aa: ASSLSLGTASGNTIY
v_gene: TRBV5-8; abundance: few; j_gene: TRBJ2-7; CDR3aa: ASTRPGGPYEQY
v_gene: TRBV29-1; abundance: once; j_gene: TRBJ1-1; CDR3aa: SVARDTNTEAF
v_gene: TRBV19; abundance: NA; j_gene: TRBJ1-5; CDR3aa: ASSIMDGSNQPQH
v_gene: TRBV9; abundance: NA; j_gene: TRBJ1-3; CDR3aa: ASSVGGQGGNTIY
v_gene: TRBV30; abundance: NA; j_gene: TRBJ1-6; CDR3aa: AWSGTGLGPLH
v_gene: TRBV5-1; abundance: NA; j_gene: TRBJ1-1; CDR3aa: ASSFATAALNTEAF
v_gene: TRBV10-3; abundance: NA; j_gene: TRBJ2-7; CDR3aa: ASRTSGENEQY
v_gene: TRBV6-5; abundance: few; j_gene: TRBJ1-4; CDR3aa: ASSLNRDNEKLF
v_gene: TRBV27; abundance: many; j_gene: TRBJ2-7; CDR3aa: ASSHLVGGISYEQY
v_gene: TRBV7-2; abundance: NA; j_gene: TRBJ2-2; CDR3aa: ASSLMPSGRRNTGELF
v_gene: TRBV18; abundance: NA; j_gene: TRBJ1-4; CDR3aa: ASSSRTATNEKLF
v_gene: TRBV5-6; abundance: once; j_gene: TRBJ1-1; CDR3aa: ASSWGDGRTEAF
v_gene: TRBV9; abundance: NA; j_gene: TRBJ2-1; CDR3aa: ASSMSGRDNEQF
v_gene: TRBV18; abundance: once; j_gene: TRBJ2-2; CDR3aa: ASSPQAGDTGELF
v_gene: TRBV19; abundance: NA; j_gene: TRBJ2-3; CDR3aa: ASTSGDTDTQY
v_gene: TRBV5-4; abundance: NA; j_gene: TRBJ2-1; CDR3aa: ASSLVLGNNEQF
v_gene: TRBV27; abundance: once; j_gene: TRBJ2-3; CDR3aa: ASGGSSSTDTQY
v_gene: TRBV18; abundance: once; j_gene: TRBJ2-7; CDR3aa: ASSPVDFSYEQY
v_gene: TRBV19; abundance: NA; j_gene: TRBJ1-1; CDR3aa: ASSIGGTGRNTEAF
v_gene: TRBV7-8; abundance: NA; j_gene: TRBJ2-5; CDR3aa: ASSLGSLAGGPGETQY
v_gene: TRBV4-1; abundance: NA; j_gene: TRBJ1-5; CDR3aa: ASSLRGLGNQPQH
v_gene: TRBV6-1; abundance: NA; j_gene: NA; CDR3aa: ASSEVRTSGSLSYEQY
v_gene: TRBV5-1; abundance: NA; j_gene: TRBJ2-2; CDR3aa: ASSFNGANTGELF
v_gene: TRBV2; abundance: NA; j_gene: TRBJ2-1; CDR3aa: ASRVGIRNEQF
v_gene: TRBV11-2; abundance: few; j_gene: TRBJ2-5; CDR3aa: ASTSPSQETQY
v_gene: TRBV4-1; abundance: once; j_gene: TRBJ1-3; CDR3aa: ASSQFDRGNGNTIY
v_gene: TRBV25-1; abundance: NA; j_gene: TRBJ2-5; CDR3aa: ASSGGQGPQETQY
v_gene: TRBV29-1; abundance: NA; j_gene: TRBJ2-7; CDR3aa: SVEDRGRTPYEQY
v_gene: TRBV5-1; abundance: NA; j_gene: TRBJ1-4; CDR3aa: ASSIGQSEKLF